This T cell receptor beta chain is drawn from a study of T cell responses to AZD1222 COVID-19 vaccine. Overall study context: Pooled in the analysis were second doses at about 4 or about 12 weeks.

Libraries were prepared by immunoSEQ multiplex PCR; TCRdb keeps only in-frame clonotypes and omits some of them. The data show about 160,000 clones, with 90% to 95% seen just once and around 1.3% held by the top ten. Germline assignment: CDR1 SEHNR and CDR2 FQNEAQ (reference sequence). This CDR3 is 17 amino acids long. Deletions cut 6 bases from V and 0 bases from J, with 17 bases between. Notes on the study in general: Baseline seropositivity characterized only a handful of AZD1222 recipients. White British donors predominated, females outnumbered males, and clonal diversity was possibly underestimated.

A remark on this clone: Its matching antigen is unknown.

The source material was peripheral blood, sampled on day 0 of AZD1222 vaccination. The sequence derives from an adult in good health. The gene calls are TRBV7-9 and TRBJ2-2, with D possibly TRBD1 on 6 matching bases. CDR3: CASSPSLGQPNTGELFF. DNA for the CDR3: TGTGCCAGCAGTCCATCGCTCGGACAGCCGAACACCGGGGAGCTGTTTTTT.